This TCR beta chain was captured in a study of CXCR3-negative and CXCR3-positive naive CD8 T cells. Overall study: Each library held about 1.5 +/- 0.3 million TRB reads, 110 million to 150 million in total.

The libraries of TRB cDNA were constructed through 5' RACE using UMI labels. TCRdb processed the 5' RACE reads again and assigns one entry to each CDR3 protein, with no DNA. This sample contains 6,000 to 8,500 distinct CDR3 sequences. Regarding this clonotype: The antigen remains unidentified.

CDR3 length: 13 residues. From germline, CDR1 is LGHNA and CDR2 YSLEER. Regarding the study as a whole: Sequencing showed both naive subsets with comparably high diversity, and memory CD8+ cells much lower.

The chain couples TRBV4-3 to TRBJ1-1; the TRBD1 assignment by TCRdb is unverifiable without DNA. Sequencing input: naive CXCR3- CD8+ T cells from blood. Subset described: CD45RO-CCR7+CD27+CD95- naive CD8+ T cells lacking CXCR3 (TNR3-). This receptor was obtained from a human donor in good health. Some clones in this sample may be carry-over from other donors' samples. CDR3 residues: CASSQSLNTEAFF.